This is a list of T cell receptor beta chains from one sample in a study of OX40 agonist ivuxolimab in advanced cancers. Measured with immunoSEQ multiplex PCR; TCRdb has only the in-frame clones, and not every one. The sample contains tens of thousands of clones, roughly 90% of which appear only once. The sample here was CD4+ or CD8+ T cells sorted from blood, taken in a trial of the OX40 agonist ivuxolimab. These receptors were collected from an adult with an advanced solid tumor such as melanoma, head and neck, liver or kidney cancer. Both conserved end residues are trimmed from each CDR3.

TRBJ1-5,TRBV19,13,ASSIEGAVSQPQH
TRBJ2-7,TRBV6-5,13,ASSYDMTGGYEQY
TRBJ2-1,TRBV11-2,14,ASSPLGGRAGFEQF
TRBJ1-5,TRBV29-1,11,SVATSNGQPQH
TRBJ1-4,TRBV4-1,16,ASSQGPALVGDNEKLF
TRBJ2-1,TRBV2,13,ASSSLSGSLNEQF
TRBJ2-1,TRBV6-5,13,ASSSPGGSYNEQF
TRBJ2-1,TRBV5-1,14,ASSSTRDWGYGEQF
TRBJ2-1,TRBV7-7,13,ASSLRAVGYNGQF
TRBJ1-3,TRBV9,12,ASSQSHSGNTIY
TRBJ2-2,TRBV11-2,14,ASSVIQGAKSGELF
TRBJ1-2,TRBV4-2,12,ASSQAQKNYGYT
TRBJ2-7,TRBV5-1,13,ASSFRDSLFYEQY
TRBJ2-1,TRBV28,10,ASREGRAEQF
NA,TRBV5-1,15,ASRRGFRDRGSYEQY
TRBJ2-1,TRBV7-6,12,ASSSHPRTYEQF
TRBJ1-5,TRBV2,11,ASSAEANQPQH
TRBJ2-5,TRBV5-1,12,ASSLFTGQETQY
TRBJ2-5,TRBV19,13,ASSIATGGQETQY